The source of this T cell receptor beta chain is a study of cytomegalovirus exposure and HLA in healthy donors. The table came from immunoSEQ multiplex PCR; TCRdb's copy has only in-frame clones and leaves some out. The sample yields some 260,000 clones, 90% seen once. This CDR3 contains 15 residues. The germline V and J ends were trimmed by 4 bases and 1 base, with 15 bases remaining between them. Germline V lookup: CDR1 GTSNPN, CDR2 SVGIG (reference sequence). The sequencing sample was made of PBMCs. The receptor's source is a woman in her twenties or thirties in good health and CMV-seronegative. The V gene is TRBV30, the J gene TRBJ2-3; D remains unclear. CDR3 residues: CAWKSPRGGTDTQYF. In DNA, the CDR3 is TGTGCCTGGAAATCCCCTCGAGGAGGCACAGATACGCAGTATTTT. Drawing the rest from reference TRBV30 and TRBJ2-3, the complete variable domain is SQTIHQWPATLVQPVGSPLSLECTVEGTSNPNLYWYRQAAGRGLQLLFYSVGIGQISSEVPQNLSASRPQDRQFILSSKKLLLSDSGFYLCAWKSPRGGTDTQYFGPGTRLTVL.